This T cell receptor (beta chain) derives from a study of spatial heterogeneity in lung cancer (dated by TCRdb to about 2019). Concerning the study at large: More beta-chain than alpha-chain transcripts were consistently detected, likely reflecting higher beta-chain transcript abundance. A strong correlation was found between TCR transcript counts in tumor regions and a T cell transcriptional module score from matched bulk RNA-seq. In the raw uncorrected reads, each unique combination of TCR and UMI appeared more than ten times on average. The study quantitatively compared TCR alpha and beta repertoires across multiple tumor regions, matched nontumor lung and blood in non-small cell lung cancer. The study linked features of the TCR repertoire to counts of nonsynonymous mutations, which were determined by whole-exome sequencing of tumor tissue. At surgery, 200 or so tumor regions, 61 to 65 matched nontumor lung samples and some 54 PBMC samples were TCR-sequenced for both alpha and beta chains. The research as a whole found: A correlation was observed between the number of expanded intratumoral alpha and beta TCRs and the tumor nonsynonymous mutation count. TCR-seq was estimated to cover only approximately 7% of tumor T cells for alpha chains and 13% for beta chains. Counts of ubiquitous and regional expanded TCRs correlated with counts of ubiquitous and regional nonsynonymous mutations, respectively. Confirming at a functional level the hypothesis that regional TCRs recognize regional mutations was considered to require additional single-cell paired TCR alpha and beta sequencing.

CDR1 and CDR2 (SGHVS, FQNEAQ) derive from the germline V gene. The V end loses 8 bases and the J end loses 1 base, and a stretch of 8 bases separates them. The CDR3 goes from the cysteine to the phenylalanine over 12 residues. Only CDR3 DNA is held: 36 bases, read in frame from base 1. Library construction relied on 5' RACE. The listed sequencing device is NextSeq 500. The TCR library protocol attached a unique molecular identifier to each TCR cDNA molecule to allow correction of PCR and sequencing errors. The study's own analysis went as follows. TCR identification, UMI-based error correction and CDR3 extraction were performed with Decombinator tools. TCRs above a frequency of 2 per 1,000, corresponding to the top 1% of the tumor frequency distribution, were defined as expanded. Expanded tumor TCRs were classed as regional if statistically deemed absent (corrected P<0.05) from at least one tumor region, otherwise ubiquitous. Renyi diversity was calculated using the R vegan package after each repertoire was subsampled 100 times to 5,000 TCRs. CDR3 similarity networks were constructed using string-kernel similarity of amino acid triplets, with links drawn between CDR3s whose pairwise similarity was above 0.82. TCRdb reran the public reads through fastp at Q25 and MiXCR, keeping productive beta chains. Entries are consolidated by CDR3 protein sequence, retaining the most common genes and DNA. TCRdb's processing, not the authors' own work, is the source of the V and J calls. Across this sample there are 17,000 or so distinct CDR3 sequences, with 5.5% to 8% seen only once. 3.7% of the sample is taken by the ten largest.

The time point label of this sample denotes: sample taken at primary tumor resection. Samples were obtained from approximately 72 patients with early-stage, untreated non-small cell lung cancer from the lung TRACERx cohort. TCR sequencing used whole RNA extracted from tumor and nontumor lung tissue, or from cryopreserved PBMC samples, without cell sorting. Only patients with enough RNA available from two or more tumor regions were chosen for TCR sequencing. A lung pathologist reviewed the tumor and adjacent nontumor lung specimens before the specimens were selected. Worth noting for this clonotype: Its cognate antigen has yet to be identified. No base qualities exist here, and no much larger clone lies one base off it.

The V and J segments used are TRBV7-8 and TRBJ1-1, with no confidently assigned D gene. The sequence was obtained from a female donor with early-stage non-small cell lung cancer. The sample consisted of lung tumor tissue, taken at surgery. In nucleotides, the sequence is TGTGCCAGCTTTCAGGCGAACACTGAAGCTTTCTTT. Its amino acids are CASFQANTEAFF.